This T cell receptor (beta chain) emerged from a study of identical twins. The CDR3 is 15 residues long. V was shortened by 6 bases and J by 3 bases, with 18 bases between the two germline ends. CDR1 is MNHEY and CDR2 is SMNVEV in the germline V gene (reference sequence). TCRdb itself ran the 5' RACE reads through MiXCR, one entry per CDR3 protein. This table holds approximately 630,000 distinct CDR3 sequences, under 8.5% found once. These data were likewise used in another study, on yellow fever vaccine responses in identical twins.

The sequencing sample was made of PBMCs. V usage is TRBV27 and J usage is TRBJ2-7, with D perhaps being TRBD1 or TRBD2 (6 bases each). The TCR was taken from a woman between 18 and 29 years old in good health. CDR3 in amino acids: CASRGSGASRYEQYF. CDR3 in DNA: TGTGCCAGCAGAGGTTCGGGGGCATCGCGCTACGAGCAGTACTTC.